Shown below are 26 T cell receptor beta chains from a single sample sequenced in a study of blood T cell repertoires in COVID-19. Only in-frame clones appear in the TCRdb table, and some are missing; sequencing was by immunoSEQ multiplex PCR. The sample lists around 250,000 clones, approximately 88% occurring once. The material sequenced was PBMCs or T cells enriched from blood (not recorded which). All receptors derive from a woman aged 35 to 49 who had been exposed to COVID-19.

The chain joins TRBV6-5 to TRBJ1-2; 8 positions match TRBD1. CDR1 and CDR2 from the germline V gene are MNHEY and SVGAGI. This CDR3 is built from 15 residues. The V and J ends lost 5 bases and 5 bases, in that order; junction bases with no gene match: 10. The CDR3 sequence is CASSKDRVLLYGYTF. The CDR3 DNA reads as TGTGCCAGCAGTAAGGACAGGGTTCTGTTGTATGGCTACACCTTC.

V usage is TRBV18 and J usage is TRBJ2-1, with TRBD2 matching over 7 bases. CDR3 length: 17 amino acids. The V and J ends lost 3 bases and 0 bases, in that order; junction bases with no gene match: 8. Germline values: CDR1 KGHSH, CDR2 LQKENI. Here the CDR3 reads CASSPPLALSSYNEQFF. DNA for the CDR3: TGTGCCAGCTCACCCCCACTAGCGCTGAGCTCCTACAATGAGCAGTTCTTC.

This clone has just a few counts. The gene calls are TRBV7-9 and TRBJ2-3; a weak D match, TRBD1 (5 bases). V shed 3 bases and J shed 4 bases, with 14 bases lying between them. Germline V gene lookup returns CDR1 SEHNR and CDR2 FQNEAQ (reference sequence). The CDR3 is 15 residues long. The CDR3 is CASSFASRAPDTQYF. Here the CDR3 DNA reads TGTGCCAGCAGCTTTGCCTCCAGGGCCCCAGATACGCAGTATTTT.

The rearrangement uses TRBV14 and TRBJ1-6; maybe TRBD1 (6 bases). The CDR3 covers 14 residues. The germline V gene encodes CDR1 SGHDN and CDR2 FVKESK. Between the trimmed V and J ends, which lost 5 bases and 7 bases, there was a span of 12 bases. The CDR3, as DNA: TGTGCCAGCAGCTGGGGACACCTCAATTCACCCCTCCACTTT. Protein product: CASSWGHLNSPLHF.

The V call is TRBV27, the J call TRBJ1-2, with TRBD1 identical over 8 bases. The CDR3 length is 13 residues. Germline V gene sequence: CDR1 MNHEY, CDR2 SMNVEV (reference sequence). The junction had 4 bases not matched to a gene; V was cut back by 2 bases and J by 8 bases. The CDR3 region is CASSLSRGQGYTF. The CDR3 nucleotides are TGTGCCAGCAGTTTAAGCAGGGGGCAAGGCTACACCTTC.

The chain combines TRBV30 with TRBJ1-1; tentative D call: TRBD1 (5 bases). This CDR3 region has 13 residues. With 0 bases removed from V and 6 bases from J, the gap between germline ends came to 11 bases. From germline, CDR1 is GTSNPN and CDR2 SVGIG (reference sequence). The DNA of the CDR3 is TGTGCCTGGAGTGTCAGGGCGCTGGCTGAAGCTTTCTTT. It yields the protein CAWSVRALAEAFF.

The chain has TRBV4-3 and TRBJ1-1, with TRBD1 as a possible D gene (5 bases). The length of the CDR3 is 15 residues. CDR1 is LGHNA and CDR2 is YSLEER in the germline V gene. With 0 bases removed from V and 1 base from J, the gap between germline ends came to 9 bases. DNA of the CDR3: TGCGCCAGCAGCCAAGACGGGGGGAGGAACACTGAAGCTTTCTTT. This sequence encodes CASSQDGGRNTEAFF.

The CDR3 here is CASSGVGGDTQYF. Written as DNA, the CDR3 is TGTGCCAGCAGCGGGGTCGGCGGGGATACGCAGTATTTT. J is TRBJ2-3 and V is TRBV11-2; possible D gene TRBD2, 5 bases. V was clipped by 5 bases and J by 6 bases, with 12 bases between them. The length of the CDR3 is 13 residues. Germline V gives CDR1 SGHAT, CDR2 FQNNGV.

The chain joins TRBV24-1 to TRBJ1-1; 9 bases agree with TRBD1. With V trimmed by 4 bases and J by 10 bases, 3 bases remained unmatched. The CDR3 runs to 12 residues. The germline gives CDR1 KGHDR, CDR2 SFDVKD. CDR3 sequence reads: CATSDPDRGAFF. CDR3 coding DNA: TGTGCCACCAGTGACCCGGACAGGGGAGCTTTCTTT.

The chain is built from TRBV5-1 and TRBJ2-5, with D perhaps matching TRBD1 (6 bases). The CDR3 runs 14 residues. Per germline, CDR1 SGHRS and CDR2 YFSETQ. Trimming shortened V by 4 bases and J by 1 base, and 11 bases separated the two germline ends. The CDR3 region is CASSARTVQETQYF. CDR3 bases: TGCGCCAGCAGCGCTAGGACAGTCCAAGAGACCCAGTACTTC.

This chain joins TRBV28 and TRBJ2-1, with D possibly being TRBD2 (7 bases). Looked up from germline, CDR1 is MDHEN and CDR2 is SYDVKM. Trimming removed 3 bases from V and 9 bases from J, with 12 bases in between. The CDR3 extends over 13 amino acids. CDR3 protein: CASSLIGGGEQFF. CDR3 bases: TGTGCCAGCAGTTTGATAGGGGGGGGTGAGCAGTTCTTC.

The V gene is TRBV4-2, the J gene TRBJ2-7; D gene uncertain. The V gene's germline CDR1 is LGHNA and CDR2 YNFKEQ. This CDR3 is 13 amino acids long. V gave up 0 bases and J gave up 7 bases, with 10 bases separating them. CDR3 in amino acids: CASSQELVWEQYF. Written as DNA, the CDR3 is TGTGCCAGCAGCCAAGAACTTGTTTGGGAGCAGTACTTC.

This rearrangement joins TRBV24-1 to TRBJ1-4, with D maybe TRBD1 (6 bases). V was cut by 11 bases and J by 4 bases, with 16 bases left in between. Germline V gene data show CDR1 as KGHDR and CDR2 as SFDVKD. The CDR3 loop spans 14 amino acids. The CDR3 sequence is CARGHERDNEKLFF. In DNA form, the CDR3 reads TGTGCCAGGGGACATGAGCGCGATAATGAAAAACTGTTTTTT.

The chain carries TRBV5-1 and TRBJ1-4; no definite D call. Trimming took off 0 bases at V and 1 base at J, with 10 bases between the two ends. Germline loops: CDR1 SGHRS, CDR2 YFSETQ. This CDR3 spans 16 amino acids. The CDR3 DNA is TGCGCCAGCAGCTTGGCAGGTTATGGAACTAATGAAAAACTGTTTTTT. Translated: CASSLAGYGTNEKLFF.

V gene TRBV28 combines with J gene TRBJ1-2; perhaps TRBD1 as D (6 bases). CDR3 length equals 14 residues. Trimming shortened V by 2 bases and J by 8 bases, and 15 bases separated the two germline ends. The germline V gene encodes CDR1 MDHEN and CDR2 SYDVKM. The DNA of the CDR3 is TGTGCCAGCAGTTTAGGGCAGGGGCGTGCGGGCTACACCTTC. Translating gives CASSLGQGRAGYTF.

A few counts support this clone. The V gene is TRBV4-2, the J gene TRBJ2-2; 10 nucleotides match TRBD1. With 6 bases clipped from V and 5 bases from J, the junction kept 9 bases outside the gene matches. Germline values: CDR1 LGHNA, CDR2 YNFKEQ. This CDR3 has 16 residues. The CDR3, as DNA: TGTGCCAGCAGTCATGATCCGGGACAGGGGACCGGGGAGCTGTTTTTT. Translated, it gives CASSHDPGQGTGELFF.

V is TRBV7-2 and J is TRBJ1-2; maybe TRBD1 (6 bases). V was pared by 2 bases and J by 2 bases, with 9 bases between. CDR1 is SGHTA, CDR2 FQGNSA, per germline. The CDR3 is 14 residues long. CDR3 residues: CASSLTTGNYGYTF. The CDR3 DNA follows: TGTGCCAGCAGCTTAACAACAGGGAACTATGGCTACACCTTC.

The genes are TRBV7-9 and TRBJ2-7; 8 bases are a match to TRBD1. The junction had 2 bases not matched to a gene; V was cut back by 4 bases and J by 0 bases. The germline gives CDR1 SEHNR, CDR2 FQNEAQ (reference sequence). CDR3 length: 14 residues. The DNA for the CDR3 is TGTGCCAGCAGCTCGGACAGGGTCTCCTACGAGCAGTACTTC. Translating it yields CASSSDRVSYEQYF.

The chain couples TRBV6-7 to TRBJ2-1; 7 bases map to TRBD1. TRBV6-7 is placed among ORFs of uncertain function. V trimming: 0 bases; J trimming: 0 bases; junction bases outside the gene matches: 2. The CDR3 length is 16 residues. This CDR3 is CASSYSRQGSYNEQFF. The CDR3 DNA sequence: TGTGCCAGCAGTTACTCAAGACAGGGCTCCTACAATGAGCAGTTCTTC.

This clone came up once. The chain recombines TRBV6-5 with TRBJ2-1; the match to TRBD2 covers 11 bases. The ends lost 4 bases at V and 2 bases at J; junction bases unmatched: 1. Germline CDR1 is MNHEY and CDR2 is SVGAGI. This CDR3 has 15 residues. The CDR3 reads CASSLGLAAYNEQFF. CDR3 DNA: TGTGCCAGCAGTTTGGGACTAGCGGCCTACAATGAGCAGTTCTTC.

The chain recombines TRBV6-4 with TRBJ1-1, with 7 bases identical to TRBD1. Per germline, CDR1 MRHNA and CDR2 SNTAGT. V lost 2 bases to trimming and J lost 3 bases; unmatched junction nucleotides: 6. The CDR3 spans 15 residues. The CDR3 sequence: CASSDPGTVYTEAFF. CDR3 DNA: TGTGCCAGCAGTGACCCCGGGACAGTTTACACTGAAGCTTTCTTT.

The chain has TRBV25-1 and TRBJ2-7, with a possible D match to TRBD1 (5 bases). Germline values: CDR1 MGHDK, CDR2 SYGVNS. This CDR3 spans 14 amino acids. V was shortened by 1 base and J by 3 bases, with 10 bases between the two germline ends. The CDR3 DNA sequence: TGTGCCAGCAGTGAATCGACAGTGCGCTACGAGCAGTACTTC. It encodes CASSESTVRYEQYF.

The chain has TRBV12-3 or TRBV12-4 and TRBJ2-7; no reliable D call. This CDR3 has 13 amino acids. V was cut by 1 base and J by 4 bases, with 8 bases left in between. The CDR3: CASSLGRMYEQYV. The CDR3 coding sequence is TGTGCCAGCAGTTTAGGTCGTATGTACGAGCAGTACGTC.

J is TRBJ2-7 and V is TRBV4-3; the D gene is possibly TRBD1 (6 bases). Per the germline V gene, CDR1 is LGHNA and CDR2 is YSLEER. Between the trimmed V and J ends, which lost 4 bases and 5 bases, there was a span of 12 bases. This CDR3 spans 13 amino acids. The CDR3 nucleotides read TGCGCCAGCAGCCGAACGGACAGTGACGAGCAGTACTTC. Encoded protein: CASSRTDSDEQYF.

The CDR3 spells CASSLRGGQNTEAFF. The CDR3 DNA reads as TGTGCCAGCAGCTTACGGGGGGGCCAGAACACTGAAGCTTTCTTT. The rearrangement links TRBV7-3 to TRBJ1-1; TRBD1 might be the D (6 bases). Deletions cut 2 bases from V and 1 base from J, with 11 bases between. The CDR3 has 15 amino acids. CDR1 and CDR2 from the germline V gene are SGHTA and FQGTGA. The full variable domain, in which reference TRBV7-3 and TRBJ1-1 provide the parts outside the CDR3, is GAGVSQTPSNKVTEKGKYVELRCDPISGHTALYWYRQSLGQGPEFLIYFQGTGAADDSGLPNDRFFAVRPEGSVSTLKIQRTERGDSAVYLCASSLRGGQNTEAFFGQGTRLTVV.

This clone is a singleton in its sample. This chain links TRBV6-4 with TRBJ2-1, with 14 bases identical to TRBD2. The CDR3 is made up of 16 amino acids. J was trimmed by 8 bases and V by 2 bases; bases with no gene match: 5. Germline V gene sequence: CDR1 MRHNA, CDR2 SNTAGT. CDR3 residues: CASSDKGTSGGDEQFF. The CDR3 nucleotides read TGTGCCAGCAGTGACAAGGGGACTAGCGGGGGTGATGAGCAGTTCTTC.